This TCR beta chain emerged from a study of CD8+CD57+ T cells in acquired aplastic anemia. This clonotype was detected many times. Trimming took 1 base from V and 2 from J, leaving 9 bases between them. The CDR3 spans 15 residues. Germline CDR1 is SGHTA and CDR2 is FQGTGA. Sequenced patients had shown CD8+CD57+ cell expansion by flow cytometry. Both TCR beta VDJ combination and CDR3 sequence profiling were carried out. Genomic DNA was the template for this profiling. Each CDR3 protein is one row after TCRdb ran MiXCR on the reads. This table holds roughly 260,000 distinct CDR3 sequences, approximately 45% found once.

The specimen was sorted CD4+, CD8+, or CD8+CD57+ T cells (not recorded which) from PBMCs. The clonotype comes from a human donor with aplastic anemia. This chain joins TRBV7-3 and TRBJ2-4; weak D call: TRBD1 (5 bases). The CDR3 DNA follows: TGTGCCAGCAGCTTAAACGCAGGGCCCAAAAACATTCAGTACTTC. The encoded protein is CASSLNAGPKNIQYF.